One sample yielded the 19 T cell receptor beta chains listed below, sequenced in a study of human thymus T cells. The assay was immunoSEQ multiplex PCR, and TCRdb's table has in-frame clones only and misses some. The repertoire holds 35,000 to 45,000 clones, with 94% as singletons. The sequenced sample was blood. These receptors originate from a boy under three years old with a congenital heart defect but otherwise immunologically healthy.

This chain links TRBV16 with TRBJ1-5; D ambiguous. V lost 7 bases and J 3 bases, leaving 13 bases between the germline ends. Per germline, CDR1 KGHSY and CDR2 FQNENV. The CDR3 is 14 residues long. This CDR3 is CASTVGFTNQPQHF. The CDR3 nucleotides are TGTGCCAGCACCGTAGGGTTTACCAATCAGCCCCAGCATTTT.

The chain couples TRBV21-1 to TRBJ2-7; TRBD1, the table's D call, lacks a check against the DNA. TRBV21-1 is flagged as a pseudogene. The CDR3 is made up of 16 amino acids. As DNA, the CDR3 is TGTGCCAGCAGCCCAATCCAGGGGGCATCCTCCTACGAGCAGTACTTC. This translates into CASSPIQGASSYEQYF.

The chain has TRBV13 and TRBJ1-1; no firm D call. Germline lookup yields CDR1 PRHDT and CDR2 FYEKMQ (reference sequence). CDR3 length: 15 residues. V was pared by 0 bases and J by 2 bases, with 10 bases between. CDR3 bases: TGTGCCAGCAGCTTAGGCCCAGGTAGCAACACTGAAGCTTTCTTT. It encodes CASSLGPGSNTEAFF.

The rearrangement uses TRBV5-4 and TRBJ1-6, with TRBD1 matching 9 bases. Trimming at V came to 3 bases and at J to 7 bases, leaving 5 bases not matched to a gene. The germline CDR1 and CDR2 sequences are SGHNT and YYREEE (reference sequence). The CDR3 is made up of 15 amino acids. The CDR3 region is CASSSRQGGNSPLHF. The DNA for the CDR3 is TGTGCCAGCAGCTCCAGACAGGGGGGGAATTCACCCCTCCACTTT.

The chain combines TRBV19 with TRBJ2-7, with 7 bases identical to TRBD1. The V and J ends lost 4 bases and 5 bases, in that order; junction bases with no gene match: 5. Germline V lookup: CDR1 LNHDA, CDR2 SQIVND (reference sequence). The CDR3 covers 13 residues. The CDR3 spells CASSTTGRNEQYF. CDR3 DNA sequence: TGTGCCAGTAGTACGACAGGGCGAAACGAGCAGTACTTC.

The chain uses TRBV29-1 and TRBJ2-3; D is uncertain. This CDR3 comprises 11 residues. Germline V CDR1 and CDR2: SQVTM, ANQGSEA. The V and J ends lost 4 bases and 4 bases respectively, with 6 bases between them. The CDR3 bases are TGCAGCGTTGGACTTCCAGATACGCAGTATTTT. Its protein is CSVGLPDTQYF.

The J gene is TRBJ1-1, the V gene TRBV23-1; D might be TRBD1 (6 bases). TRBV23-1 belongs to the ORF category, with a function that is uncertain. Trimming removed 0 bases at V and 2 bases at J, with 7 bases between. The CDR3 is 14 residues long. In DNA form, the CDR3 reads TGCGCCAGCAGTCAATCGGGGGCAAACACTGAAGCTTTCTTT. Protein: CASSQSGANTEAFF.

This sequence joins TRBV27 and TRBJ1-5; 7 nucleotides agree with TRBD1. Trimming removed 5 bases from V and 9 bases from J; junction bases left unmatched: 13. This CDR3 comprises 15 residues. Per the germline V gene, CDR1 is MNHEY and CDR2 is SMNVEV (reference sequence). The CDR3 protein is CASSRDQTGRGPQHF. The CDR3 nucleotides are TGTGCCAGCAGTCGAGACCAGACAGGGAGAGGGCCCCAGCATTTT.

This chain connects TRBV6-1 to TRBJ1-2; 8 bases map to TRBD1. V gave up 6 bases and J gave up 0 bases; unmatched junction bases: 3. The CDR3 length is 14 residues. Germline V gene lookup returns CDR1 MNHNS and CDR2 SASEGT. CDR3 in amino acids: CASRTGATNYGYTF. Here the CDR3 DNA reads TGTGCCAGCAGGACAGGGGCTACTAACTATGGCTACACCTTC.

This clone was seen only once. The rearrangement links TRBV7-2 to TRBJ1-6; D unclear. This CDR3 is built from 14 residues. The germline CDR1 and CDR2 sequences are SGHTA and FQGNSA. Trimming stripped 2 bases from V and 12 bases from J, with 14 bases between. CDR3: CASSLRPQRGPLHF. The CDR3 DNA is TGTGCCAGCAGCTTACGCCCACAGCGGGGACCCCTCCACTTT.

This clone was counted a single time. V gene TRBV4-3 combines with J gene TRBJ1-6; 9 bases align to TRBD1. The germline V gene encodes CDR1 LGHNA and CDR2 YSLEER. The CDR3 runs to 17 residues. Trimming removed 0 bases from V and 7 bases from J; junction bases left unmatched: 7. CDR3 sequence reads: CASSQDHTGGSNSPLHF. Here the CDR3 DNA reads TGCGCCAGCAGCCAAGATCATACAGGGGGCTCCAATTCACCCCTCCACTTT.

In DNA form, the CDR3 reads TGTGCCAGCAGCTTAATAGATACGCAGTATTTT. This gives the protein CASSLIDTQYF. The chain joins TRBV7-2 to TRBJ2-3; D is unresolved. V shed 2 bases and J shed 5 bases, with 2 bases lying between them. The V gene's germline CDR1 is SGHTA and CDR2 FQGNSA. The CDR3 consists of 11 residues.

This chain connects TRBV4-1 to TRBJ2-1; D uncertain. This CDR3 region has 18 residues. CDR1 and CDR2 (germline): MGHRA, YSYEKL. V lost 0 bases and J lost 0, with 15 bases in between. Here the CDR3 reads CASSQDPGDWSSYNEQFF. The CDR3 DNA follows: TGCGCCAGCAGCCAAGATCCCGGCGACTGGAGCTCCTACAATGAGCAGTTCTTC.

The chain recombines TRBV7-8 with TRBJ1-2; D not resolved. CDR3 size: 14 residues. Germline V CDR1 and CDR2: SGHVS, FQNEAQ. V lost 2 bases and J lost 6, with 13 bases in between. Here the CDR3 reads CASSLRGFGDGYTF. CDR3 nucleotide sequence: TGTGCCAGCAGCTTAAGAGGATTCGGCGATGGCTACACCTTC.

The rearrangement joins TRBV7-8 to TRBJ2-1; TRBD2 matches 7 bases. J was trimmed by 8 bases and V by 5 bases; bases with no gene match: 18. CDR3 length: 17 amino acids. Germline-derived CDR1 and CDR2 are SGHVS and FQNEAQ. The CDR3 loop is CASSPPRRSGIADEQFF. The CDR3 region has the DNA TGTGCCAGCAGCCCCCCGAGAAGGAGCGGGATCGCGGATGAGCAGTTCTTC.

The rearrangement joins TRBV11-3 to TRBJ2-1; TRBD2 aligns across 8 bases. Germline CDR1 and CDR2: SGHNT and YENEEA. This CDR3 comprises 15 residues. V dropped 5 bases and J dropped 2; count of bases not matched to a gene: 5. The DNA for the CDR3 is TGTGCCAGCAGCCCGTTAGCGGGGCCCTACAATGAGCAGTTCTTC. Protein sequence: CASSPLAGPYNEQFF.

The chain has TRBV2 and TRBJ2-5, with TRBD1 matching 8 bases. Germline trimming cut 7 bases from V and 5 bases from J; bases unmatched to any gene: 3. There are 12 residues in the CDR3. Per the germline V gene, CDR1 is SNHLY and CDR2 is FYNNEI. CDR3 in DNA: TGTGCCAGCACCCGGGACAGGGAGACCCAGTACTTC. Protein: CASTRDRETQYF.

The CDR3 region is CASSEGLAGGRGYNEQFF. CDR3 DNA: TGTGCCAGCAGCGAGGGACTAGCGGGGGGCAGGGGCTACAATGAGCAGTTCTTC. This chain links TRBV4-2 with TRBJ2-1; 15 bases map to TRBD2. CDR3 length: 18 residues. The ends lost 5 bases at V and 3 bases at J; junction bases unmatched: 8. In germline, CDR1 is LGHNA, CDR2 YNFKEQ.

The V gene is TRBV4-1, the J gene TRBJ2-7; 12 bases fit TRBD2. CDR1 is MGHRA and CDR2 is YSYEKL in the germline V gene. The CDR3 length is 16 residues. Germline trimming cut 1 base from V and 2 bases from J; bases unmatched to any gene: 3. The CDR3 spells CASSQGASGGAYEQYF. The CDR3 nucleotides are TGCGCCAGCAGCCAAGGGGCTAGCGGGGGGGCCTACGAGCAGTACTTC.